The T cell receptor beta chain under discussion was sequenced for a study of cytomegalovirus exposure and HLA in healthy donors. Looked up from germline, CDR1 is SEHNR and CDR2 is FQNEAQ (reference sequence). V dropped 3 bases and J dropped 7 bases, with 12 bases sitting between them. The CDR3 length is 13 residues. Use of 60 Vbeta and 13 Jbeta primers characterized the PCR. Libraries were prepared by immunoSEQ multiplex PCR; TCRdb keeps only in-frame clonotypes and omits some of them. In the table there are approximately 190,000 clones, approximately 90% of which are singletons. The source is a boy between 2 and 15 years old in good health and CMV-seronegative. The sequenced sample consisted of PBMCs. The J gene is TRBJ1-2, the V gene TRBV7-9, with D uncertain. The CDR3 DNA reads TGTGCCAGCAGCTTGCCGGGTCCTATTGGCTACACCTTC. It encodes CASSLPGPIGYTF.